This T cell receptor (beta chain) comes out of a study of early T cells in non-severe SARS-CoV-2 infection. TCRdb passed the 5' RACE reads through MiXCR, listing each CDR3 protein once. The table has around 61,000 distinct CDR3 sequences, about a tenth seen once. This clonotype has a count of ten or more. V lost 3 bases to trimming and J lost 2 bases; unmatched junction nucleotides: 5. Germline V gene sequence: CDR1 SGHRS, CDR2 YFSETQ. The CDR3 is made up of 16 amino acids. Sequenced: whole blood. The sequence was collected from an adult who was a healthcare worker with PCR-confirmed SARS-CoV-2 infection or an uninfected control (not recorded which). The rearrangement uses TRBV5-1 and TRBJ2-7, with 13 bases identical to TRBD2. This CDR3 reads CASSSAGTSGTYEQYF. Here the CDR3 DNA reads TGCGCCAGCAGCTCCGCCGGGACTAGCGGGACCTACGAGCAGTACTTC.